The 5 T cell receptor beta chains below were found in one sample sequenced in a study of post-analysis software for immune sequencing data (dated by TCRdb to between 2014 and 2016). Library preparation used PCR. The instrument given in TCRdb is Illumina HiSeq 2500. Unique molecular identifiers were incorporated into TCR beta cDNA libraries to reduce PCR and sequencing biases. TCRdb took the public reads, trimmed them with fastp at Q25, ran MiXCR for clone calling and kept in-frame beta chains. Records with the same CDR3 protein are collapsed into one entry carrying the most frequent genes and DNA. A total of over 150,000 distinct CDR3 sequences appear in this sample, 30% to 45% of them only once. The ten largest clones take up around 30% of the sample. The sample's time point label, in plain terms: second blood draw from one MS patient after hematopoietic stem cell transplantation. This specimen was blood, taken after autologous hematopoietic stem cell transplantation. Every receptor here comes from a girl under 18 with multiple sclerosis. Donor details come from another sample of the same person, matched by shared clones.

This clonotype was seen only a few times. The V call is TRBV4-1, the J call TRBJ2-7, with D perhaps being TRBD1 or TRBD2 (5 bases each). Trimming pared 1 base from V and 6 bases from J, leaving 7 bases between. The CDR3 totals 12 residues. Germline V lookup: CDR1 MGHRA, CDR2 YSYEKL. CDR3 residues: CASSQGGTEQYF. CDR3 nucleotide sequence: TGCGCCAGCAGCCAAGGGGGGACCGAGCAGTACTTC.

This clonotype was counted ten times or more. V usage is TRBV28 and J usage is TRBJ2-7; D is ambiguous. V was shortened by 3 bases and J by 4 bases, with 7 bases between the two germline ends. The length of the CDR3 is 12 residues. Germline CDR1 and CDR2: MDHEN and SYDVKM. The CDR3 nucleotides read TGTGCCAGCAGTTTTGTGGGATACGAGCAGTACTTC. Protein: CASSFVGYEQYF.

As regards this clonotype: A much larger clone sits a single nucleotide away, making a read error possible. The CDR3 nucleotides read TGTGCCAGCTCAGGGACTAGCGGGGGTGCCGGGGAGCTGTTTTTT. Its translation is CASSGTSGGAGELFF. The rearrangement links TRBV18 to TRBJ2-2; TRBD2 matches 14 bases. CDR1 and CDR2 (germline): KGHSH, LQKENI. Unmatched junction bases numbered 2, after V lost 5 bases and J lost 6 bases. This CDR3 is built from 15 residues.

This clonotype appeared a few times. The J gene is TRBJ2-7, the V gene TRBV15; tentatively, D is TRBD1 or TRBD2 (6 bases each). The CDR3 extends over 14 amino acids. With 1 base removed from V and 3 bases from J, the gap between germline ends came to 10 bases. Germline CDR1 is LNHNV and CDR2 is YYDKDF (reference sequence). In nucleotides, the CDR3 is TGTGCCACCAGCAGAGGGGGGGCGGACTACGAGCAGTACTTC. Protein: CATSRGGADYEQYF.

This clonotype was counted between two and nine times. Here the CDR3 DNA reads TGTGCCAGCAGTTGGCTAGCGGGAAGTGACGAGCAGTACTTC. Translation gives CASSWLAGSDEQYF. The J gene is TRBJ2-7, the V gene TRBV27, with 9 bases matching TRBD2. Germline trimming cut 4 bases from V and 5 bases from J; bases unmatched to any gene: 6. The CDR3 sequence is 14 residues long. CDR1 and CDR2 from the germline V gene are MNHEY and SMNVEV (reference sequence).